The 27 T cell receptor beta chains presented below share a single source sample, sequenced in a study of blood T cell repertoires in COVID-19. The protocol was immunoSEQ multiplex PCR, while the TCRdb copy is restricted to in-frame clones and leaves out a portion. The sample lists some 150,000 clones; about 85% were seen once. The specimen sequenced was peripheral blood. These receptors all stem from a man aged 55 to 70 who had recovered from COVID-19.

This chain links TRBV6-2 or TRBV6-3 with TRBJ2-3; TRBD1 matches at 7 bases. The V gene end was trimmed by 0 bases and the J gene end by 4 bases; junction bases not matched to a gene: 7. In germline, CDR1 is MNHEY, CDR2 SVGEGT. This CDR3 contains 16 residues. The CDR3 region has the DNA TGTGCCAGCAGTTACTCGAGGACAGGAGTACCAGATACGCAGTATTTT. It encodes CASSYSRTGVPDTQYF.

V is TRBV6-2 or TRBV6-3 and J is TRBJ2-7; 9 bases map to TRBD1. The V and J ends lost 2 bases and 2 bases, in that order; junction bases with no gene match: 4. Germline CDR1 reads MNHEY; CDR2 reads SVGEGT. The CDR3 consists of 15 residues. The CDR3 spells CASSYGTGNTYEQYF. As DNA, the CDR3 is TGTGCCAGCAGTTACGGGACAGGGAATACCTACGAGCAGTACTTC.

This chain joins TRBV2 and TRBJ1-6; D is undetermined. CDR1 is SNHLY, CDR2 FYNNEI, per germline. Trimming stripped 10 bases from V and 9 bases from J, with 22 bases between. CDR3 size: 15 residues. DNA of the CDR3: TGTGCCAACAAAAAGGAGGACGGGCGGGGTTCACCCCTCCACTTT. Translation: CANKKEDGRGSPLHF.

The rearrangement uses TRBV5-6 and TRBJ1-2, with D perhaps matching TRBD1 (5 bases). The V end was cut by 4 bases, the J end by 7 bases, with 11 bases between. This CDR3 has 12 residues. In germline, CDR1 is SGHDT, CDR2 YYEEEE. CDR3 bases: TGTGCCAGCAGCCAAGGGGCGTTTGGCTACACCTTC. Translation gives CASSQGAFGYTF.

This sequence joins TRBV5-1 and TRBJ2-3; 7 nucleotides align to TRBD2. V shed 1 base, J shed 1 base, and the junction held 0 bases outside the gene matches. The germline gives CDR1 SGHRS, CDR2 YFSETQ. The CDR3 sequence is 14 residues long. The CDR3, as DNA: TGCGCCAGCAGCTTGACTAGCGGCACAGATACGCAGTATTTT. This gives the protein CASSLTSGTDTQYF.

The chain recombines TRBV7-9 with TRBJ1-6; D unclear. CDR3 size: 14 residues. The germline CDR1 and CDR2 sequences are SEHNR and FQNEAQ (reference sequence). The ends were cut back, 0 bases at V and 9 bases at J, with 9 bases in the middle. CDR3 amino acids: CASSLAAGSSPLHF. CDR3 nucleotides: TGTGCCAGCAGCTTAGCGGCAGGCAGTTCACCCCTCCACTTT.

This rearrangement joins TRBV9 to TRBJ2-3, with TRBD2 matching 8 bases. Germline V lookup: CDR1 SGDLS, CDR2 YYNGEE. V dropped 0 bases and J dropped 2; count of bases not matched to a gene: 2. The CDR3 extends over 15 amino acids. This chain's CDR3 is CASSVVAGPTDTQYF. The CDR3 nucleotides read TGTGCCAGCAGCGTAGTAGCGGGGCCCACAGATACGCAGTATTTT.

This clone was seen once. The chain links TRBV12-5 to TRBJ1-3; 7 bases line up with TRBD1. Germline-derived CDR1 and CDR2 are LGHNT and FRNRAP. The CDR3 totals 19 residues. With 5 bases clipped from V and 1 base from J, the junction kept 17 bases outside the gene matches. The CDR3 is CASGPPDRFSLDSGNTIYF. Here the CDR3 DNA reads TGTGCTAGTGGTCCGCCGGACAGGTTTTCCTTAGATTCTGGAAACACCATATATTTT.

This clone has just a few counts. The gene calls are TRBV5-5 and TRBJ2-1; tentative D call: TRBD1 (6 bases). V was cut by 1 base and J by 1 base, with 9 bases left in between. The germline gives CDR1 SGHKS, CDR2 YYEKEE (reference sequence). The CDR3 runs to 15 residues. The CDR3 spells CASSLRQASYNEQFF. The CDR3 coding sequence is TGTGCCAGCAGCTTGAGACAGGCGTCCTACAATGAGCAGTTCTTC.

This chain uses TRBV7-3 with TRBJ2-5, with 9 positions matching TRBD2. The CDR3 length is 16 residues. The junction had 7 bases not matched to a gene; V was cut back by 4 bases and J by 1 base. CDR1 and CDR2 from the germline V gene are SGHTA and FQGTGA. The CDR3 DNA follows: TGTGCCAGCAGCTCCTCTCCAGCGGGGGGCCAAGAGACCCAGTACTTC. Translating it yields CASSSSPAGGQETQYF.

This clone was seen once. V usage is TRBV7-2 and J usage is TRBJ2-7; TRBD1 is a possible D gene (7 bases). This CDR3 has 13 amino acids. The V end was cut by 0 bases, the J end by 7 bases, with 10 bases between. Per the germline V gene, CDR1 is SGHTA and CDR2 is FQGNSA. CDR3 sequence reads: CASSLAPGGEQYF. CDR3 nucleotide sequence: TGTGCCAGCAGCTTAGCCCCAGGGGGGGAGCAGTACTTC.

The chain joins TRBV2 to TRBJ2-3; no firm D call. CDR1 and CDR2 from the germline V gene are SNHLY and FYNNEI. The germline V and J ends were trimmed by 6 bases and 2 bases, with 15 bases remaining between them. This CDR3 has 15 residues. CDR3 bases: TGTGCCAGCAGCGAAACAGCTACTTCCACAGATACGCAGTATTTT. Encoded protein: CASSETATSTDTQYF. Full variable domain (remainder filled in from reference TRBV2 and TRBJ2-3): EPEVTQTPSHQVTQMGQEVILRCVPISNHLYFYWYRQILGQKVEFLVSFYNNEISEKSEIFDDQFSVERPDGSNFTLKIRSTKLEDSAMYFCASSETATSTDTQYFGPGTRLTVL.

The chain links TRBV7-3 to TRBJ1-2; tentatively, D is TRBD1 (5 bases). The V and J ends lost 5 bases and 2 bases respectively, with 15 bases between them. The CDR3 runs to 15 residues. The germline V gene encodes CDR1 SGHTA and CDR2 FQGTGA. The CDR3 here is CASSQPGGPNYGYTF. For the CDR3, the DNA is TGTGCCAGCAGCCAACCCGGGGGTCCCAACTATGGCTACACCTTC.

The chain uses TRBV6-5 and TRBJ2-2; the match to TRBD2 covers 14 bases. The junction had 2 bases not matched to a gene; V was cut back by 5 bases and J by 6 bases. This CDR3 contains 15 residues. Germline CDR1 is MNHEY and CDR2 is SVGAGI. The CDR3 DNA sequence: TGTGCCAGCAGTCGACTAGCGGGGGGGCCCGGGGAGCTGTTTTTT. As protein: CASSRLAGGPGELFF.

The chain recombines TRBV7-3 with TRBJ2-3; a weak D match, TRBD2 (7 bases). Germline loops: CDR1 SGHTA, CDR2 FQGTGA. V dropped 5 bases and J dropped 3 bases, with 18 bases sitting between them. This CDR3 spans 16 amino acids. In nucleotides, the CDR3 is TGTGCCAGCAGCCACGAAGGGGGGGCGCGGACAGATACGCAGTATTTT. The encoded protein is CASSHEGGARTDTQYF.

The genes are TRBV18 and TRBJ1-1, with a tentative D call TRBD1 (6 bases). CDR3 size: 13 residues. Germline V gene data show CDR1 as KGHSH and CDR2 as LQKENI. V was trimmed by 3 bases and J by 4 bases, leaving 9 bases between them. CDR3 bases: TGTGCCAGCTCACCTACAGGGAGCACTGAAGCTTTCTTT. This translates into CASSPTGSTEAFF.

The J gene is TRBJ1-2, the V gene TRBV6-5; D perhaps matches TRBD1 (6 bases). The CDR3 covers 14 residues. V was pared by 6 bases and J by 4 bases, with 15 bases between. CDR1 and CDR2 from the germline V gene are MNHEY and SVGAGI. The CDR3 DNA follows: TGTGCCAGCAGACAGGGAATCGTTGTCTATGGCTACACCTTC. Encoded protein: CASRQGIVVYGYTF.

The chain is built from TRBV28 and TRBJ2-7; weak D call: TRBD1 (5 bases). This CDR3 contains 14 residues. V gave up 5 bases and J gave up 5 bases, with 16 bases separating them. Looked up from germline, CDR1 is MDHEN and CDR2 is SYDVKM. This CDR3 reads CASSTQGAANEQYF. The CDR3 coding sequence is TGTGCCAGCAGTACCCAAGGGGCGGCAAACGAGCAGTACTTC.

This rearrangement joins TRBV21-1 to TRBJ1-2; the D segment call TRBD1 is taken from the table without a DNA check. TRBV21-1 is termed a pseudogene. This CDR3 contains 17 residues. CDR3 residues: CASSKEGGQGPIYGYTF. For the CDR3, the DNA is TGTGCCAGCAGCAAAGAAGGGGGACAGGGGCCTATCTATGGCTACACCTTC.

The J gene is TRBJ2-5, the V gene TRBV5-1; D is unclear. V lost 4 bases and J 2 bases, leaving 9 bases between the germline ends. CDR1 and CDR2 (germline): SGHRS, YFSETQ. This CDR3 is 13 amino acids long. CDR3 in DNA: TGCGCCAGCAGCAAGGAGATTCAAGAGACCCAGTACTTC. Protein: CASSKEIQETQYF.

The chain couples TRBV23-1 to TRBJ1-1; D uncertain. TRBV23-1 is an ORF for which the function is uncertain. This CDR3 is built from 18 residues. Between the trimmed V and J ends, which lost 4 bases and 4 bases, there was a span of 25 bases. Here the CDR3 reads CASSPQGRDLEVCTEAFF. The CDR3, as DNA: TGCGCCAGCAGTCCCCAAGGGAGGGATCTGGAGGTTTGCACTGAAGCTTTCTTT.

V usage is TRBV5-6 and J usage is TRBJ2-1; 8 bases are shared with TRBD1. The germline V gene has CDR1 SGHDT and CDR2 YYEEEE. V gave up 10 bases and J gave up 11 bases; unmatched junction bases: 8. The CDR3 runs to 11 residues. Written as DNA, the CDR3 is TGTGCCTACACTAGACAGGGGAAGCAGTTCTTC. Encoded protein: CAYTRQGKQFF.

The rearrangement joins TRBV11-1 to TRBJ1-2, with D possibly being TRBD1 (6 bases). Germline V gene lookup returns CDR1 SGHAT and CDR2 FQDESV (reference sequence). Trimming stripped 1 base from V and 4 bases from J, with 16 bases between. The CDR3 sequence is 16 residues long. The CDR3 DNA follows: TGTGCCAGCAGCTTAGAGAGGGGGATCCCTCCCTATGGCTACACCTTC. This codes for CASSLERGIPPYGYTF.

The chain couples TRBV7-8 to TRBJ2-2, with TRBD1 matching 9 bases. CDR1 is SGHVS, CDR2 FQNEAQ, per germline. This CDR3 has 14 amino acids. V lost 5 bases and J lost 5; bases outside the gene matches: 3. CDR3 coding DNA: TGTGCCAGCAGCATCGACAGGGGGACCGGGGAGCTGTTTTTT. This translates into CASSIDRGTGELFF.

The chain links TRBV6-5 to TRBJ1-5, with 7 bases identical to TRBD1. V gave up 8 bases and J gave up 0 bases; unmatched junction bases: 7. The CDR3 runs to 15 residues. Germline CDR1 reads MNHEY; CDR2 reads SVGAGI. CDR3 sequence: CASLMTGHSNQPQHF. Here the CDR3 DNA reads TGTGCCAGCCTTATGACAGGGCATAGCAATCAGCCCCAGCATTTT.

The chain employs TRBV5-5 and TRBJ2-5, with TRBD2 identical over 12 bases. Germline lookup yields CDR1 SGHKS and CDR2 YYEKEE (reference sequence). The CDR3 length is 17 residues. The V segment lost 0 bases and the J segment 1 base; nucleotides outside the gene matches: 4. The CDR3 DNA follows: TGTGCCAGCAGCTTGGGACTAGCGGGGGAATTCCAAGAGACCCAGTACTTC. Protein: CASSLGLAGEFQETQYF.

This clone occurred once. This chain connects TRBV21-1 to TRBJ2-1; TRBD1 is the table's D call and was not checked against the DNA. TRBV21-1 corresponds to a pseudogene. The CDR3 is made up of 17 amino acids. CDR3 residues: CASSLRDRNLSYNEQFF. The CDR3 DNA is TGTGCCAGCAGCTTACGGGACAGGAACCTCTCCTACAATGAGCAGTTCTTC.